This is a list of T cell receptor beta chains from one sample in a study of beta chain features in type 1 diabetes. Measured with immunoSEQ multiplex PCR; TCRdb has only the in-frame clones, and not every one. The table includes more than 250,000 clones, roughly 20% detected once. The material sequenced was naive CD4+ T cells from blood. Every receptor here comes from a woman aged 40-49 years with type 1 diabetes. Each CDR3 is given with its conserved first and last residue.

V	J	CDR3
TRBV9	TRBJ1-6	CASSVDSKASPLHF
TRBV7-2	TRBJ1-1	CASSLTGMNTEAFF
TRBV5-4	TRBJ2-2	CASSNGGLGTGELFF
TRBV5-1	TRBJ2-2	CASSLALPGLGVRELFF
TRBV5-1	TRBJ2-5	CASSSRPDRGGRETQYF
TRBV5-4	TRBJ1-3	CASSFDGHNSGNTIYF
TRBV5-4	TRBJ1-1	CASSSQGPNTEAFF
TRBV5-1	TRBJ1-1	CASGTGDSEAFF
TRBV5-4	TRBJ2-3	CASSSPPGGGYTDTQYF
TRBV27	TRBJ2-6	CASRPWGQGISGANVLTF
TRBV4-2	TRBJ1-2	CASSHDIPGGSGDGYTF
TRBV18	TRBJ2-5	CASSPMGTGEETQYF
TRBV19	TRBJ2-2	CASSIAAGNTGELFF
TRBV4-2	TRBJ2-7	CASSTGQTYEQYF
TRBV29-1	TRBJ2-1	CSVDRNSYNEQFF
TRBV5-4	TRBJ2-1	CASSLDQGSYNEQFF
TRBV7-9	TRBJ1-6	CATRQGESSYNSPLHF
TRBV28	TRBJ2-7	CASRSGLDRVNEQYF
TRBV14	TRBJ2-5	CASSQVAETQYF
TRBV7-9	TRBJ2-5	CASSLVQTYQETQYF
TRBV28	TRBJ2-1	CASRSGLAGEGEQFF
TRBV5-1	TRBJ2-1	CASSLAGHSGRDSYNEQFF
TRBV29-1	TRBJ1-2	CSVERTGGRGCTF
TRBV28	TRBJ2-2	CASSPGRRSGELFF
TRBV9	TRBJ1-2	CASSASRGEGYTF
TRBV29-1	TRBJ2-6	CSVEQGNGANVLTF
TRBV28	TRBJ2-2	CASSFPTGELFF
TRBV13	TRBJ1-3	CASSFVDSAGNTIYF
TRBV29-1	TRBJ1-4	CSVVGGGGEKLFF
TRBV28	TRBJ2-1	CASTGGSHNEQFF
TRBV29-1	TRBJ2-5	CSAKPQLLQETQYF
TRBV12-5	TRBJ1-2	CASGLSRGANYGYTF
TRBV7-9	TRBJ1-2	CASSLTGGYGYTF
TRBV25-1	TRBJ1-1	CASSAQFRAFF
TRBV9	TRBJ1-1	CASSSGGNTEAFF
TRBV29-1	TRBJ1-1	CSVLGQYMNTEAFF
TRBV18	TRBJ1-1	CASSPGHLNTEAFF
TRBV19	TRBJ2-5	CASSPPGQGLQETQYF
TRBV4-2	TRBJ1-1	CASSQATGLMNTEAFF
TRBV20-1	TRBJ2-5	CSARTGETQYF
TRBV7-2	TRBJ2-3	CASSLGRTSGVAQYF
TRBV7-9	TRBJ1-5	CASSLDRNQPQHF
TRBV28	TRBJ2-1	CASSRDTNSYNEQFF
TRBV29-1	TRBJ2-2	CSVVGTGEAGELFF
TRBV19	TRBJ2-1	CASYSSYNEQFF
TRBV6-5	TRBJ2-7	CASSSGTGSSYEQYF
TRBV29-1	TRBJ1-1	CSVGAGGTEAFF
TRBV7-2	TRBJ2-7	CASSHSGTTLPSYEQYF
TRBV30	TRBJ2-5	CAWDQRNQETQYF
TRBV11-1	TRBJ1-2	CASSLRTDYGYTF
TRBV5-1	TRBJ1-2	CASSYHRGDGYTF
TRBV7-3	TRBJ1-5	CASSAGGDQPQHF
TRBV2	TRBJ2-1	CASSEKLFEQFF
TRBV6-5	TRBJ2-1	CASSSGLASYNEQFF
TRBV29-1	TRBJ1-1	CSVGLGPGTEAFF
TRBV29-1	TRBJ1-2	CSVEAGGHGYTF
TRBV7-2	TRBJ1-2	CASSSRPGERWGLYGYTF